Each of the 7 T cell receptor beta chains below was sequenced from the same sample in a study of shared T cell receptors in the human thymus. Clones were read by immunoSEQ multiplex PCR, and TCRdb kept only the in-frame ones, dropping some. In the table there are about 660,000 clones, over 75% of which are singletons. These data are also associated with another study on human thymus T cells.

Sequencing was done on a sample of thymocytes. These receptors all stem from a boy under two years old with a congenital heart defect.

This sequence joins TRBV28 and TRBJ1-1; 7 bases map to TRBD1. The CDR3 consists of 14 residues. Losses at the gene ends were 6 bases for V and 1 base for J; bases not matched to a gene: 5. The germline V gene encodes CDR1 MDHEN and CDR2 SYDVKM. The CDR3 region has the DNA TGTGCCAGCAGGTCCTACAGGGGGAACACTGAAGCTTTCTTT. Its protein product is CASRSYRGNTEAFF.

The CDR3 DNA follows: TGTGCCAGCAGGCCCAACCGGGACAGGGGACCCTATGGCTACACCTTC. Amino acids: CASRPNRDRGPYGYTF. This chain uses TRBV7-9 with TRBJ1-2, with TRBD1 matching 10 bases. After removal of 6 bases from V and 4 bases from J, the junction contained 11 bases not matched to a gene. CDR3 length: 16 residues. The germline CDR1 and CDR2 sequences are SEHNR and FQNEAQ (reference sequence).

V and J are TRBV5-4 and TRBJ2-1, with TRBD2 identical over 11 bases. CDR3 length: 19 amino acids. The ends lost 2 bases at V and 7 bases at J; junction bases unmatched: 17. Germline loops: CDR1 SGHNT, CDR2 YYREEE (reference sequence). CDR3 in DNA: TGTGCCAGCAGCTTTTGTACCGGGACTAGCGGCCCCGCCGGGAATGAGCAGTTCTTC. Protein product: CASSFCTGTSGPAGNEQFF.

This clone was recorded only once. The chain links TRBV7-9 to TRBJ1-2; 12 positions agree with TRBD1. CDR1 SEHNR and CDR2 FQNEAQ come from the germline V gene (reference sequence). Trimming at V came to 6 bases and at J to 7 bases, leaving 9 bases not matched to a gene. This CDR3 spans 15 amino acids. The CDR3 coding sequence is TGTGCCAGCAGTCCCGTGGGACAGGGGGCAGGTGGCTACACCTTC. Amino acids: CASSPVGQGAGGYTF. The variable domain in full, completed from reference TRBV7-9 and TRBJ1-2, reads DTGVSQNPRHKITKRGQNVTFRCDPISEHNRLYWYRQTLGQGPEFLTYFQNEAQLEKSRLLSDRFSAERPKGSFSTLEIQRTEQGDSAMYLCASSPVGQGAGGYTFGSGTRLTVV.

The chain carries TRBV27 and TRBJ2-5; D unclear. The germline V and J ends were trimmed by 4 bases and 5 bases, with 17 bases remaining between them. Germline V gives CDR1 MNHEY, CDR2 SMNVEV (reference sequence). The CDR3 covers 15 residues. CDR3 region: CASSYSPTRPETQYF. CDR3 nucleotide sequence: TGTGCCAGCAGTTATTCCCCGACTCGCCCGGAGACCCAGTACTTC.

In its sample, this clone was seen a few times. This sequence joins TRBV5-1 and TRBJ2-5; TRBD1 matches at 7 bases. The CDR3 is 17 amino acids. Germline CDR1 is SGHRS and CDR2 is YFSETQ. Trimming removed 3 bases from V and 0 bases from J; junction bases left unmatched: 11. DNA for the CDR3: TGCGCCAGCAGCTACGGGGCCGGGACAGCCAACCAAGAGACCCAGTACTTC. Its translation is CASSYGAGTANQETQYF. The full variable domain, with the rest looked up from reference TRBV5-1 and TRBJ2-5, is KAGVTQTPRYLIKTRGQQVTLSCSPISGHRSVSWYQQTPGQGLQFLFEYFSETQRNKGNFPGRFSGRQFSNSRSEMNVSTLELGDSALYLCASSYGAGTANQETQYFGPGTRLLVL.

The chain joins TRBV25-1 to TRBJ1-5; a possible D gene is TRBD1 (5 bases). CDR3 size: 16 residues. The germline V and J ends were trimmed by 8 bases and 0 bases, with 17 bases remaining between them. Germline CDR1 MGHDK, CDR2 SYGVNS. The CDR3 DNA reads TGTGCCAGCCACGTTTCCAGGGAACATAGCAATCAGCCCCAGCATTTT. Amino acid sequence: CASHVSREHSNQPQHF.